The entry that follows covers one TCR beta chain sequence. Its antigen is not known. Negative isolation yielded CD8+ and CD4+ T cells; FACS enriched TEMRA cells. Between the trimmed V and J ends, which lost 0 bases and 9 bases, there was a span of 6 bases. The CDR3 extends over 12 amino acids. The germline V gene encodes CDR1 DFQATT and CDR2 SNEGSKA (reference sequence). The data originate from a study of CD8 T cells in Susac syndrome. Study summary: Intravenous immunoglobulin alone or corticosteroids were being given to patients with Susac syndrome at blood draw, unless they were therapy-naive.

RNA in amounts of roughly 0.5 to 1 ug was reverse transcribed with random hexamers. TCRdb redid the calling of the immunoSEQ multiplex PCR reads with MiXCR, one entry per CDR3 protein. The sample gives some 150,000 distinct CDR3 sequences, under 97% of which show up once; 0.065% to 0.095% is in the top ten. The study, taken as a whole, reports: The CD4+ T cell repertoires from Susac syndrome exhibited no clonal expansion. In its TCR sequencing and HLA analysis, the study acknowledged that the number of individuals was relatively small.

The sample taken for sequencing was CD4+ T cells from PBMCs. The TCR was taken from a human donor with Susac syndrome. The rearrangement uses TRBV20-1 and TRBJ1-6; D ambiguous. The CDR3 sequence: CSAREGVSPLHF. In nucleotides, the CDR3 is TGCAGTGCTAGAGAGGGTGTTTCACCCCTCCACTTT.